This T cell receptor (beta chain) was documented in a study of human T cells and chemical hapten exposure. Time point here: patch test 3, about 24 weeks after DPC sensitization. Treatment meaning: therapeutic diphenylcyclopropenone sensitization with weekly scalp DPC. This CDR3 spans 17 amino acids. Trimming took off 3 bases at V and 0 bases at J, with 15 bases between the two ends. Per the germline V gene, CDR1 is ENHRY and CDR2 is SYGVKD. TCRdb analysed the RACE reads with MiXCR anew, one entry per CDR3 protein. This table holds more than 150,000 distinct CDR3 sequences, under 30% found once. Here the sequenced sample was whole blood, taken in connection with sensitization to the hapten diphenylcyclopropenone (DPC). The chain combines TRBV10-3 with TRBJ2-4; D gene unclear. This sequence originates from a woman between 35 and 50 years old with alopecia areata. Some clones in this sample may be carry-over from other donors' samples. The CDR3 sequence is CAISDPTTRIAKNIQYF. The CDR3 DNA is TGTGCCATCAGTGATCCCACCACCAGGATAGCCAAAAACATTCAGTACTTC.